This T cell receptor beta chain was sequenced in a study of T-cell memory formation after mild COVID-19. Study-wide findings and caveats: Some clones that responded were present in memory (sampled pre-infection), which suggests cross-reactive memory joined. Contracting CD8+ clones were enriched in EMRA, CD4+ mainly in CM and EM.

Worth noting for this clonotype: Its antigen is not known.

Germline CDR1 is LNHNV and CDR2 is YYDKDF (reference sequence). The CDR3 totals 19 residues. The V segment lost 2 bases and the J segment 4 bases; nucleotides outside the gene matches: 18. Libraries for TCRalpha and TCRbeta carried sample barcodes and unique molecular identifiers via 5'RACE. Each CDR3 protein is one row after TCRdb ran MiXCR on the 5' RACE reads. The table shows under 300,000 distinct CDR3 sequences, with 15% to 20% occurring only once. Sequencing was performed on PBMCs or a T cell subset sorted from them (not recorded which). This clonotype was obtained from a young man who had mild COVID-19 (a few samples of this study predate the infection). Cell type and time point are not known. The gene calls are TRBV15 and TRBJ2-3, with TRBD1 matching over 7 bases. DNA of the CDR3: TGTGCCACCAGCAGACCCGGGACAGTGTACATACTCGGCGCAGATACGCAGTATTTT. Protein product: CATSRPGTVYILGADTQYF. The full variable domain, completed using reference TRBV15 and TRBJ2-3, is DAMVIQNPRYQVTQFGKPVTLSCSQTLNHNVMYWYQQKSSQAPKLLFHYYDKDFNNEADTPDNFQSRRPNTSFCFLDIRSPGLGDTAMYLCATSRPGTVYILGADTQYFGPGTRLTVL.